This T cell receptor beta chain originates from a study of Graves' ophthalmopathy and Graves' hyperthyroidism. Amplified TCR beta CDR3 regions were obtained using RNA transcripts as template. Second-round multiplex PCR followed a first-round RT-PCR using HTBI primers. MiXCR, applied by TCRdb to the multiplex PCR reads, yields one record per CDR3 protein. The sample consists of roughly 1.1 million distinct CDR3 sequences, less than 45% of them appearing once. Worth noting for this clonotype: A much larger clone differs by one base, so this may be a read error.

The CDR3 covers 14 residues. The V end was cut by 3 bases, the J end by 5 bases, with 11 bases between. Germline V lookup: CDR1 SGDLS, CDR2 YYNGEE. This chain links TRBV9 with TRBJ1-4; maybe TRBD1 (5 bases). The source material was peripheral blood or thyroid tissue (not recorded which). The TCR was taken from an adult man with Graves' hyperthyroidism. DNA for the CDR3: TGTGCCAGCAGCGGGGGGATTCCGAATGAAAAACTGTTTTTT. This gives the protein CASSGGIPNEKLFF.